This record covers a single T cell receptor (beta chain). One junction end disagrees with the germline gene, perhaps due to a read error. The protocol was immunoSEQ multiplex PCR, while the TCRdb copy is restricted to in-frame clones and leaves out a portion. Of fewer than 15,000 clones in the sample, about 80% were seen once. CDR1 and CDR2 from the germline V gene are DFQATT and SNEGSKA (reference sequence). The CDR3 sequence is 11 residues long. The sample originates from a study of CD4+ T cells in melanoma. The origin of this receptor is a human donor with melanoma. J is TRBJ1-2 and V is TRBV20-1; D is uncertain. The material sequenced was cells from a culture (not recorded whether cultured in vitro). CDR3 bases: TGCAGTGCAGAGGGTAACGGCCCCTCACGTTTC. This translates into CSAEGNGPSRF.